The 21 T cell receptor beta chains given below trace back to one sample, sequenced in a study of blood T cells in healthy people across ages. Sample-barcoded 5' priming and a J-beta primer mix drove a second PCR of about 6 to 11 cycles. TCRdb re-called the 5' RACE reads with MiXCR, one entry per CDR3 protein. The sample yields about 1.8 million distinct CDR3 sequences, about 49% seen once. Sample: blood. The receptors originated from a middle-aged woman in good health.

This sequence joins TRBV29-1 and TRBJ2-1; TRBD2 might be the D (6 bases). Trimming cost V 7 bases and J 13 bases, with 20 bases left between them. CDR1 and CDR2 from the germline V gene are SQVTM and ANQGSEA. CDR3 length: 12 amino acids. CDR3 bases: TGCAGCGCCGCCCGACGGGAGTGGGCCCAGTTCTTC. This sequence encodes CSAARREWAQFF.

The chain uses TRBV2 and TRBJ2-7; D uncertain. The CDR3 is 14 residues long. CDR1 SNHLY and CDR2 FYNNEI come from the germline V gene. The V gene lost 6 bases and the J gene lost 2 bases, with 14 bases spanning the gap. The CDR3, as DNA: TGTGCCAGCAGCAAATTTACAGAAACCTACGAGCAGTACTTC. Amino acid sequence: CASSKFTETYEQYF.

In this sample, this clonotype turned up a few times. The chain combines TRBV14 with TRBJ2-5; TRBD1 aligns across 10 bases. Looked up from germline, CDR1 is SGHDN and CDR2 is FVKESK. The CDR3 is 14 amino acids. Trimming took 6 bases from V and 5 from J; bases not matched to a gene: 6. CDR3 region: CASRRQGAGETQYF. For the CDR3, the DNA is TGTGCCAGCAGACGACAGGGGGCCGGGGAGACCCAGTACTTC.

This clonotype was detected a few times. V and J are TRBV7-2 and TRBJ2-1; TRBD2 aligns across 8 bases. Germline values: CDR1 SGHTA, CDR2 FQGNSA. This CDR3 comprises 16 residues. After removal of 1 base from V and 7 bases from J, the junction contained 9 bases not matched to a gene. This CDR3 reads CASSLVSTGGVNEQFF. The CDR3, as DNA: TGTGCCAGCAGCTTAGTGTCGACGGGGGGGGTAAATGAGCAGTTCTTC.

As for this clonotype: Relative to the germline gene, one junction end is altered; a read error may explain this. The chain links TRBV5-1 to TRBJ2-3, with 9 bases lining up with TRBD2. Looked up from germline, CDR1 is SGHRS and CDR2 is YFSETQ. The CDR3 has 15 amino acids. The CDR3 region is CACSLASGVGDTQYF. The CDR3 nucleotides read TGCGCCTGCAGCTTGGCTAGCGGGGTCGGAGATACGCAGTATTTT.

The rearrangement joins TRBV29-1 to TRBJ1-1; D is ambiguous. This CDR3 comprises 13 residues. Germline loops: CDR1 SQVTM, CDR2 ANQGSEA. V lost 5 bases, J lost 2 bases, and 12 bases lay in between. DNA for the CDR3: TGCAGCGTTAGCCTTGGCACCAACACTGAAGCTTTCTTT. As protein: CSVSLGTNTEAFF.

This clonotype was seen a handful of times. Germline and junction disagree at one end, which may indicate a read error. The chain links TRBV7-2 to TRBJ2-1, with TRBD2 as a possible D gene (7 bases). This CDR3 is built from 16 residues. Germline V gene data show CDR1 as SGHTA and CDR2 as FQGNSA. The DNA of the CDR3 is TGTGCCAGCAGCATAGCTTTGGGGGGGCCATACAATGAGCAGTTCTTC. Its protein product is CASSIALGGPYNEQFF.

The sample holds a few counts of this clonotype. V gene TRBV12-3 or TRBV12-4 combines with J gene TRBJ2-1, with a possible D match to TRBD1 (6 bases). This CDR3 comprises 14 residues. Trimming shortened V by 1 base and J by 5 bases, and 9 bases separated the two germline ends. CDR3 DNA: TGTGCCAGCAGTTTAGTCCGGACAGACAATGAGCAGTTCTTC. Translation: CASSLVRTDNEQFF.

As DNA, the CDR3 is TGTGCCAGCACCATTCTAGCGGGGGCCCTAGAGACCCAGTACTTC. This codes for CASTILAGALETQYF. The chain links TRBV6-5 to TRBJ2-5, with TRBD2 matching over 10 bases. Trimming removed 7 bases from V and 4 bases from J; junction bases left unmatched: 9. Germline CDR1 reads MNHEY; CDR2 reads SVGAGI. The length of the CDR3 is 15 residues.

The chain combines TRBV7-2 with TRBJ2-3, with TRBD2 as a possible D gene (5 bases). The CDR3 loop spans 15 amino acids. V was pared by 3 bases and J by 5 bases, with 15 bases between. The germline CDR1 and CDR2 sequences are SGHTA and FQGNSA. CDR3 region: CASSFLERSGDTQYF. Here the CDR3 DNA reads TGTGCCAGCAGCTTCCTGGAACGGAGCGGAGATACGCAGTATTTT. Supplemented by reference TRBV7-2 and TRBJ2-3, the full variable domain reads GAGVSQSPSNKVTEKGKDVELRCDPISGHTALYWYRQSLGQGLEFLIYFQGNSAPDKSGLPSDRFSAERTGGSVSTLTIQRTQQEDSAVYLCASSFLERSGDTQYFGPGTRLTVL.

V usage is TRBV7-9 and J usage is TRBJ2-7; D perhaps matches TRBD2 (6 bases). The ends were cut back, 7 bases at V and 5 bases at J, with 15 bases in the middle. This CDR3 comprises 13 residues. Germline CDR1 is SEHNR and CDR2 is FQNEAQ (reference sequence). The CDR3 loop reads CASTLWGVNEQYF. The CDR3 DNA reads TGTGCCAGCACCCTCTGGGGGGTTAACGAGCAGTACTTC.

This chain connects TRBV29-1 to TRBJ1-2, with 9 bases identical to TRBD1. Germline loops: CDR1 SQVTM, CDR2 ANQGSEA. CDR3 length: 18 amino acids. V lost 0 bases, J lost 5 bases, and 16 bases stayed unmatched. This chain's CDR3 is CSVEDPMGQGSTPYGYTF. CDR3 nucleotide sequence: TGCAGCGTTGAAGATCCGATGGGACAGGGCTCAACACCGTATGGCTACACCTTC.

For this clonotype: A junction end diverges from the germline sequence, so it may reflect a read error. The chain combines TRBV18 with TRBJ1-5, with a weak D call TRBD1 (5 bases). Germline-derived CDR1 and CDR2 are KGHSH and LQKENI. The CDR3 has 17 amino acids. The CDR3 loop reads CASSPEGGGYSNQLQHF. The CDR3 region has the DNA TGTGCCAGCTCACCCGAGGGCGGGGGATATAGCAATCAGCTCCAGCATTTT.

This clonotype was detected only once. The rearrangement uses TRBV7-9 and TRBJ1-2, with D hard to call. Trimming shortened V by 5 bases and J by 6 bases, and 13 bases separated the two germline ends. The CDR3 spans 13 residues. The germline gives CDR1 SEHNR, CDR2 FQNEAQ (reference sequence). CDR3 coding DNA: TGTGCCAGCAGCGTATACCTTTCGGATGGCTACACCTTC. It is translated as CASSVYLSDGYTF.

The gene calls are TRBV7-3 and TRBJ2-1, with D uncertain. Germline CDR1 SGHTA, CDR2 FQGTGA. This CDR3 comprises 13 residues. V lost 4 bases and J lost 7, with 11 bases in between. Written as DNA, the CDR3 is TGTGCCAGCAGCTCCTTCGGTCCGAATGAGCAGTTCTTC. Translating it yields CASSSFGPNEQFF. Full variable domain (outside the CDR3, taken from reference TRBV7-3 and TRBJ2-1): GAGVSQTPSNKVTEKGKYVELRCDPISGHTALYWYRQSLGQGPEFLIYFQGTGAADDSGLPNDRFFAVRPEGSVSTLKIQRTERGDSAVYLCASSSFGPNEQFFGPGTRLTVL.

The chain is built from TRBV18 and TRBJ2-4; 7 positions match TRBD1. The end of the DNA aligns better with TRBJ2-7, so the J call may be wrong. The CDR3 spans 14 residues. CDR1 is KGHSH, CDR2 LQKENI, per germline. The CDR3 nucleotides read TGTGCCAGCGCCTTCGGGACAGAGAACTACGAGCAGTACTTC. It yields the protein CASAFGTENYEQYF.

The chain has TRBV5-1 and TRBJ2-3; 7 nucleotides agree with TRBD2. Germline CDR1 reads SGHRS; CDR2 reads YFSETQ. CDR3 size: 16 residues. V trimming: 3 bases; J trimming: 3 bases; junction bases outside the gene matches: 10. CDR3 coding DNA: TGCGCCAGCAGCTCCTCAAGCGGGGCCACTACAGATACGCAGTATTTT. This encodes CASSSSSGATTDTQYF.

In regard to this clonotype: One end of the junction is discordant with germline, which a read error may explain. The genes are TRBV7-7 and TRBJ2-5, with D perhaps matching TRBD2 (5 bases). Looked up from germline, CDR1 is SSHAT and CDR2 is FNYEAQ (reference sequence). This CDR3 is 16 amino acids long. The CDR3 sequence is CASSLGRAGPQETQYF. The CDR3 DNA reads TGTGCTAGCAGCTTAGGGCGGGCGGGTCCCCAAGAGACCCAGTACTTC.

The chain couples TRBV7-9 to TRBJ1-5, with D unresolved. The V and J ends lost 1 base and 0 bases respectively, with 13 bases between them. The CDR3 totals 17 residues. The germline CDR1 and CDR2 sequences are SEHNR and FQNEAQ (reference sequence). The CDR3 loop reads CASSLEVSPNSNQPQHF. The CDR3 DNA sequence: TGTGCCAGCAGCTTAGAAGTTAGTCCGAATAGCAATCAGCCCCAGCATTTT. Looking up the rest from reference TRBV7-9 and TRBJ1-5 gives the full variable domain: DTGVSQNPRHKITKRGQNVTFRCDPISEHNRLYWYRQTLGQGPEFLTYFQNEAQLEKSRLLSDRFSAERPKGSFSTLEIQRTEQGDSAMYLCASSLEVSPNSNQPQHFGDGTRLSIL.

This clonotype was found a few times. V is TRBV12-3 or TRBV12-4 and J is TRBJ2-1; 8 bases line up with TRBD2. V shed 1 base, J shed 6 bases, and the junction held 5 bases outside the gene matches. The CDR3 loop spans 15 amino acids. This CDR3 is CASSLDGGGFNEQFF. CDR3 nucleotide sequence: TGTGCCAGCAGTTTAGACGGCGGGGGGTTCAATGAGCAGTTCTTC.

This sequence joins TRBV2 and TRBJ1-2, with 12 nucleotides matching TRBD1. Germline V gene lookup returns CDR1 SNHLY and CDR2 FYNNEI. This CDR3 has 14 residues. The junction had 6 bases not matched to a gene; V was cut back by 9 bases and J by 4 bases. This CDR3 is CARRGTGGPYGYTF. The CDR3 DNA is TGTGCCAGAAGGGGGACAGGGGGCCCCTATGGCTACACCTTC. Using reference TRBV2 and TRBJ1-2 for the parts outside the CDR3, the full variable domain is EPEVTQTPSHQVTQMGQEVILRCVPISNHLYFYWYRQILGQKVEFLVSFYNNEISEKSEIFDDQFSVERPDGSNFTLKIRSTKLEDSAMYFCARRGTGGPYGYTFGSGTRLTVV.